The entry that follows covers one T cell receptor beta chain sequence. The method was immunoSEQ multiplex PCR; TCRdb's version includes in-frame clones alone and lacks a portion of them. The sample lists 70,000 to 95,000 clones, around nine tenths seen once, with approximately 0.47% in the top ten. The ends lost 8 bases at V and 0 bases at J; junction bases unmatched: 3. Germline assignment: CDR1 MDHEN and CDR2 SYDVKM. The CDR3 is 13 amino acids. The sample is drawn from a study of T cell changes during pregnancy in multiple sclerosis. The chain links TRBV28 to TRBJ2-7; 8 bases fit TRBD1. Sequencing used CD4+ T cells from peripheral blood mononuclear cells, obtained in the second trimester of pregnancy. This receptor was identified in a female donor with multiple sclerosis, enrolled in a pregnancy study. CDR3 region: CASRDRFSYEQYF. The CDR3 DNA is TGTGCCAGCCGGGACAGGTTCTCCTACGAGCAGTACTTC. Looking up the rest from reference TRBV28 and TRBJ2-7 gives the full variable domain: DVKVTQSSRYLVKRTGEKVFLECVQDMDHENMFWYRQDPGLGLRLIYFSYDVKMKEKGDIPEGYSVSREKKERFSLILESASTNQTSMYLCASRDRFSYEQYFGPGTRLTVT.